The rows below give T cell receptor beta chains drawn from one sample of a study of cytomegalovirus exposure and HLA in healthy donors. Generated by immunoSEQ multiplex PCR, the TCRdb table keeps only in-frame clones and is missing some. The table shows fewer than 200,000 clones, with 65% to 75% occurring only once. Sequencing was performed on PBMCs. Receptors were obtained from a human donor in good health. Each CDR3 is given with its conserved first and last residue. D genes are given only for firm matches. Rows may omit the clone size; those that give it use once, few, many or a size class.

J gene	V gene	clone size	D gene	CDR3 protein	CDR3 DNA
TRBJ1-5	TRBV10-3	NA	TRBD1	CAISERQGADQPQHF	TGTGCCATCAGTGAACGACAGGGGGCCGATCAGCCCCAGCATTTT
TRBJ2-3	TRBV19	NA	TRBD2	CASLGGGDTQYF	TGTGCCAGTCTGGGGGGGGGAGATACGCAGTATTTT
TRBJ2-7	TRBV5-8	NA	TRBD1	CASRYRDRTYEQYF	TGTGCCAGCAGGTACCGGGACAGAACCTACGAGCAGTACTTC
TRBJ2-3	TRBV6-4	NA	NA	CASSDGENTDTQYF	TGTGCCAGCAGTGACGGGGAGAACACAGATACGCAGTATTTT
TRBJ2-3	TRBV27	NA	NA	CASSLSGTRGAVDTQYF	TGTGCCAGCAGTTTATCGGGCACCAGGGGGGCTGTGGATACGCAGTATTTT
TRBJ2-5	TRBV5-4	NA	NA	CASSLSRIQETQYF	TGTGCCAGCAGCTTGTCCAGGATCCAAGAGACCCAGTACTTC
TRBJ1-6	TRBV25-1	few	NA	CASSDRQGRDSPLHF	TGTGCCAGCAGTGATAGGCAGGGGCGGGATTCACCCCTCCACTTT
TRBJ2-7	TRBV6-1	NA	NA	CASSGSKQGVGEQYF	TGTGCCAGCAGTGGATCAAAACAGGGCGTCGGCGAGCAGTACTTC
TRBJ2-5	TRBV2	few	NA	CASSAMETQYF	TGTGCCAGCAGTGCTATGGAGACCCAGTACTTC
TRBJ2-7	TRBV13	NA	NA	CASSGGGEQYF	TGTGCCAGCAGCGGGGGAGGCGAGCAGTACTTC
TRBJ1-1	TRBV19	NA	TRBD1	CASSIGDRASSEAFF	TGTGCCAGTAGTATCGGGGACAGGGCCAGCTCTGAAGCTTTCTTT
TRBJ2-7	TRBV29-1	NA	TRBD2	CSVEVNRRGAQGGQYF	TGCAGCGTTGAAGTCAACCGGCGGGGGGCACAAGGGGGGCAGTACTTC
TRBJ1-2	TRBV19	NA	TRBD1	CATSTGGGGYTF	TGTGCCACCTCAACAGGGGGCGGTGGCTACACCTTC
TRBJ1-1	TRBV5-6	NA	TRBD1	CASSLDRGLTEAFF	TGTGCCAGCAGCTTGGACAGGGGGCTCACTGAAGCTTTCTTT
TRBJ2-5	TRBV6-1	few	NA	CASTQGRLKETQYF	TGTGCCAGCACCCAGGGGCGCCTGAAAGAGACCCAGTACTTC
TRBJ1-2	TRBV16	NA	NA	CASSYTTGSFANYGYTF	TGTGCCAGCAGCTATACGACAGGTAGCTTCGCTAACTATGGCTACACCTTC
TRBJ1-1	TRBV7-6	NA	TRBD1	CASSLTQGAGEAFF	TGTGCCAGCAGCTTAACGCAGGGGGCAGGTGAAGCTTTCTTT
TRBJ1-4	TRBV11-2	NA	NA	CASSLGARHDEKLFF	TGTGCCAGCAGCTTAGGGGCCAGGCACGATGAAAAACTGTTTTTT
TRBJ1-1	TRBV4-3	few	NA	CASSQDLAGTEAFF	TGCGCCAGCAGCCAAGATCTTGCAGGGACAGAAGCTTTCTTT
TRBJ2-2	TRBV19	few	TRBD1	CASSIYPGQGTGELFF	TGTGCCAGTAGTATCTACCCGGGACAGGGAACCGGGGAGCTGTTTTTT
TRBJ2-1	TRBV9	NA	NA	CASSVVQNSYNEQFF	TGTGCCAGCAGCGTAGTACAAAACTCCTACAATGAGCAGTTCTTC
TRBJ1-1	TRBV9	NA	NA	CASSVTGRNTEAFF	TGTGCCAGCAGCGTGACAGGCAGAAACACTGAAGCTTTCTTT
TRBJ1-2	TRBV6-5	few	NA	CASSYGGFGYTF	TGTGCCAGCAGTTACGGGGGGTTCGGCTACACCTTC
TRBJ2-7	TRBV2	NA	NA	CASSAGLYEQYF	TGTGCCAGCAGCGCCGGACTCTACGAGCAGTACTTC
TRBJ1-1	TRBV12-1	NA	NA	CASSLSGGRTNVMNTEAFF	TGTGCCAGCAGCCTATCCGGGGGACGGACGAACGTTATGAACACTGAAGCTTTCTTT
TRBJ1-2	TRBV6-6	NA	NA	CASRPTSGSYYGYTF	TGTGCCAGCAGACCAACGTCCGGGAGCTACTATGGCTACACCTTC
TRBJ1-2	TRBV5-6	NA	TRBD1	CASRATRQGSVYGYTF	TGTGCCAGCAGGGCGACTCGACAGGGCTCGGTCTATGGCTACACCTTC
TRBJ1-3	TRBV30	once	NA	CASSRSDGNTIYF	TGTGCCTCGTCCAGGTCAGACGGAAACACCATATATTTT
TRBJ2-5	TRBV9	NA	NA	CASSVEEQETQYF	TGTGCCAGCAGCGTAGAGGAGCAAGAGACCCAGTACTTC
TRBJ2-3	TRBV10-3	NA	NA	CAISDLGGSTDTQYF	TGTGCCATCAGTGACCTCGGGGGTTCCACAGATACGCAGTATTTT
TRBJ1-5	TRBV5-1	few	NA	CASSWDGSSNQPQHF	TGCGCCAGCAGCTGGGACGGGAGTAGCAATCAGCCCCAGCATTTT
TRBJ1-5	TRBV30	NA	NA	CAWEWGGYSNQPQHF	TGTGCCTGGGAATGGGGCGGATATAGCAATCAGCCCCAGCATTTT
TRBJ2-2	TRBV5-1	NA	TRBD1	CASSLAPGGTGELFF	TGCGCCAGCAGCTTGGCGCCAGGGGGAACCGGGGAGCTGTTTTTT
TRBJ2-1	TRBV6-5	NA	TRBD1	CASRPGTGSYNEQFF	TGTGCCAGCAGGCCCGGGACAGGCTCCTACAATGAGCAGTTCTTC
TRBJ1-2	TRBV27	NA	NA	CASSAGQTISCGYTF	TGTGCCAGCAGTGCCGGACAGACAATCAGTTGCGGCTACACCTTC
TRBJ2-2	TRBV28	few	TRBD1	CASSPDRGSTTANTGELFF	TGTGCCAGCAGTCCTGACAGGGGTTCTACCACGGCGAACACCGGGGAGCTGTTTTTT
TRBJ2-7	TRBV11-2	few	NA	CASSKRQSPYEQYF	TGTGCCAGCAGCAAACGACAGAGTCCTTACGAGCAGTACTTC
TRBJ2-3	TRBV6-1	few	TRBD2	CASSEASGGVDTQYF	TGTGCCAGCAGTGAGGCTAGCGGGGGTGTAGATACGCAGTATTTT
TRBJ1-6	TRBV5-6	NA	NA	CASSLGRGSPLHF	TGTGCCAGCAGCTTGGGACGGGGTTCACCCCTCCACTTT
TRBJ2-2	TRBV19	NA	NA	CASSIGTPTNTGELFF	TGTGCCAGTAGTATTGGGACACCCACTAACACCGGGGAGCTGTTTTTT
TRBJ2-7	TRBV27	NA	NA	CASSPVREYEQYF	TGTGCCAGCAGCCCCGTACGGGAATACGAGCAGTACTTC
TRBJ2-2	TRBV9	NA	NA	CASSVTGGENTGELFF	TGTGCCAGCAGCGTGACAGGCGGCGAGAACACCGGGGAGCTGTTTTTT
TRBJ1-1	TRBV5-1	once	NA	CASSFVGGTEAFF	TGCGCCAGCAGCTTCGTGGGGGGGACTGAAGCTTTCTTT
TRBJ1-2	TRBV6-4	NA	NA	CASSDPGRYGYTF	TGTGCCAGCAGTGACCCAGGGCGATATGGCTACACCTTC
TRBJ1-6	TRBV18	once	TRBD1	CASSPFGTGDNSPLHF	TGTGCCAGCTCACCTTTTGGGACAGGAGATAATTCACCCCTCCACTTT
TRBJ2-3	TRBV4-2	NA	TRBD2	CASSQDLERGGPDTQYF	TGTGCCAGCAGCCAAGATTTAGAGCGGGGGGGCCCAGATACGCAGTATTTT
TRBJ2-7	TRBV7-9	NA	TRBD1	CASSFGTGDEQYF	TGTGCCAGCAGCTTCGGGACAGGGGACGAGCAGTACTTC
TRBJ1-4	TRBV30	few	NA	CAWDRGTNEKLFF	TGTGCCTGGGACAGAGGTACTAATGAAAAACTGTTTTTT
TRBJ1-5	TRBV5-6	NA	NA	CASSLGGGNQPQHF	TGTGCCAGCAGCTTGGGGGGGGGAAATCAGCCCCAGCATTTT
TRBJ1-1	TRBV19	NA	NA	CASAGTPNTEAFF	TGTGCCAGTGCCGGGACACCGAACACTGAAGCTTTCTTT
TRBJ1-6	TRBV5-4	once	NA	CASSLPGRNNSPLHF	TGTGCCAGCAGCTTGCCAGGAAGGAATAATTCACCCCTCCACTTT
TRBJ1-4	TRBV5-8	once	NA	CASSLLGRGEDDEKLFF	TGTGCCAGCAGCTTGTTGGGCAGGGGAGAGGACGATGAAAAACTGTTTTTT
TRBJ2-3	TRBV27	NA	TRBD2	CASSPNIPGLAGGTDTQYF	TGTGCCAGCAGTCCAAATATACCGGGACTAGCGGGGGGCACAGATACGCAGTATTTT
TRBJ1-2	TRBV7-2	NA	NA	CASSAPGTSAYGYTF	TGTGCCAGCAGCGCACCCGGGACAAGTGCCTATGGCTACACCTTC
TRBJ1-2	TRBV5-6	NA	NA	CASSSTLGRGYGYTF	TGTGCCAGCAGCTCGACACTGGGTAGGGGCTATGGCTACACCTTC